This T cell receptor (beta chain) was captured in a study of blood T cell repertoires in COVID-19. Individuals aged about 18 to 100 years were recruited from roughly 23 US areas. CDR1 and CDR2 from the germline V gene are SGHKS and YYEKEE (reference sequence). J gave up 4 bases and V 6 bases, and 15 bases lay outside the gene matches. The CDR3 totals 16 residues. In the original processing: Researchers report that nucleated cell counts were estimated from reference gene primer amplification. Clones were read by immunoSEQ multiplex PCR, and TCRdb kept only the in-frame ones, dropping some. The V and J calls and clone size are taken from that table; D and trimming were inferred from the DNA. Of under 300,000 clones listed, about 87% are singletons.

This clonotype was obtained from a woman aged 40 to 55 with acute COVID-19. The sequenced sample was PBMCs or T cells enriched from blood (not recorded which). The V and J genes are TRBV5-5 and TRBJ1-1; TRBD1 aligns across 7 bases. DNA for the CDR3: TGTGCCAGCACTACGATCCCCGGGGCAGGGGGCACTGAAGCTTTCTTT. The encoded protein is CASTTIPGAGGTEAFF.